This T cell receptor (beta chain) was identified during a study of blood T cell repertoires in COVID-19. Using immunoSEQ multiplex PCR, the repertoire was profiled, and TCRdb retains in-frame clones only, with some absent. The sample includes some 490,000 clones, roughly nine tenths of them seen just once. The source of this sequence is a woman aged 55-75 years who had recovered from COVID-19. Sequencing was carried out using PBMCs or T cells enriched from blood (not recorded which).

CDR3 bases: TGTGCCAGCAGCTTTAGCGTCCCGACTAGCGCCAGCACAGATACGCAGTATTTT. The encoded protein is CASSFSVPTSASTDTQYF. The chain links TRBV7-2 to TRBJ2-3; 8 positions agree with TRBD2. The length of the CDR3 is 18 residues. V lost 3 bases, J lost 0 bases, and 11 bases stayed unmatched. Germline CDR1 and CDR2: SGHTA and FQGNSA.